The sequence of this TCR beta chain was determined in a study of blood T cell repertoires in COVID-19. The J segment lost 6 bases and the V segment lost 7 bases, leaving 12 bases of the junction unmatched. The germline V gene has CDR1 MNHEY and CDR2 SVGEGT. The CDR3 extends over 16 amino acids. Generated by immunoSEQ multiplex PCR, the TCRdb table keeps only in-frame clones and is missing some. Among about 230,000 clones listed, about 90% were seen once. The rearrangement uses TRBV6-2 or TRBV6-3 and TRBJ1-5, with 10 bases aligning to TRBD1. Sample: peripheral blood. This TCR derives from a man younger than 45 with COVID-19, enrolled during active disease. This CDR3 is CASTPRDRGSGQPQHF. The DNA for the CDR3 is TGTGCCAGCACCCCCCGGGACAGGGGTAGCGGTCAGCCCCAGCATTTT.